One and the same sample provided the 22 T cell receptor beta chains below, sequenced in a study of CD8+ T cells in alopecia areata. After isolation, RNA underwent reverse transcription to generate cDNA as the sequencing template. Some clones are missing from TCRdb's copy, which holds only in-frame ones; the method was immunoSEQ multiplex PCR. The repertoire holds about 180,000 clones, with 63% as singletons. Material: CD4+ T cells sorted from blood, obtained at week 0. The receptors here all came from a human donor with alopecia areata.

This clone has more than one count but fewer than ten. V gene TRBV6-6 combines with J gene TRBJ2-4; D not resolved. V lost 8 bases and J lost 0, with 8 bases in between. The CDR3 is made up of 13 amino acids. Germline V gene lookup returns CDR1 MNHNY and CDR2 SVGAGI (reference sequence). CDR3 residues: CASSEVAKNIQYF. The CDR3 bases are TGTGCCAGCTCCGAGGTAGCCAAAAACATTCAGTACTTC.

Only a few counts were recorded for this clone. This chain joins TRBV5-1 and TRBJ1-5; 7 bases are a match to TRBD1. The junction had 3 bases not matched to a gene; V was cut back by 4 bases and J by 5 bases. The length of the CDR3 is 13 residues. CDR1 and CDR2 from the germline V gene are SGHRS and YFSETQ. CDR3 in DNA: TGCGCCAGCAGCGAAGGGACAGATCAGCCCCAGCATTTT. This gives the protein CASSEGTDQPQHF.

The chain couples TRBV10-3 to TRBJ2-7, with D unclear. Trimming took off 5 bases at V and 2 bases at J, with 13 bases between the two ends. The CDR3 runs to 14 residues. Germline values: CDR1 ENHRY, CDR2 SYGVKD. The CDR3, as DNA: TGTGCCATCAGTTCAGGCCAAACGCCCTACGAGCAGTACTTC. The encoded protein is CAISSGQTPYEQYF.

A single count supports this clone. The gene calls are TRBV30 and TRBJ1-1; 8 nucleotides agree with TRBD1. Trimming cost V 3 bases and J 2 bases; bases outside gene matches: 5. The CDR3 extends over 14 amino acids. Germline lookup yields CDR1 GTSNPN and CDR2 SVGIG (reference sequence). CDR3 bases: TGTGCCTGGAGCCCGGACAGGGTCAACACTGAAGCTTTCTTT. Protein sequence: CAWSPDRVNTEAFF. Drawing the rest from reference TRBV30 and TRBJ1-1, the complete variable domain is SQTIHQWPATLVQPVGSPLSLECTVEGTSNPNLYWYRQAAGRGLQLLFYSVGIGQISSEVPQNLSASRPQDRQFILSSKKLLLSDSGFYLCAWSPDRVNTEAFFGQGTRLTVV.

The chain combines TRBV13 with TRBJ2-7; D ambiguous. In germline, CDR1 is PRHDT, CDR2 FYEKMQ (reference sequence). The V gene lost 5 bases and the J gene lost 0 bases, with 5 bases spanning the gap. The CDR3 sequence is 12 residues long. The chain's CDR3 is CASSVLSYEQYF. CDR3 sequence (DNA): TGTGCCAGCAGCGTCCTCTCCTACGAGCAGTACTTC.

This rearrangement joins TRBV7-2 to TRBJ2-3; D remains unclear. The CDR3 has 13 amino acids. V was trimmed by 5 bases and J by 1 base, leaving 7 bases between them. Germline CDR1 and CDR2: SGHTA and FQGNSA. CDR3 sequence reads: CASSRPGTDTQYF. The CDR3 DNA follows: TGTGCCAGCAGCCGGCCTGGCACAGATACGCAGTATTTT.

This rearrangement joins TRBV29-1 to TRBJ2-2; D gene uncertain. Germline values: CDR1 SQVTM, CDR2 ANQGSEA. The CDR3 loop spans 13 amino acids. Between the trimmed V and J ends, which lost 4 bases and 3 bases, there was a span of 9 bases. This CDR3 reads CSVVRLYTGELFF. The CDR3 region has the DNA TGCAGCGTTGTTCGGCTGTACACCGGGGAGCTGTTTTTT.

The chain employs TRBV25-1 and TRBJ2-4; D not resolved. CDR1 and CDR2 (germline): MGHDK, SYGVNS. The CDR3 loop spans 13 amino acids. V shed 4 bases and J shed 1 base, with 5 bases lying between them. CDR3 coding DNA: TGTGCCAGCAGTGTTCTCGCCAAAAACATTCAGTACTTC. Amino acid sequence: CASSVLAKNIQYF.

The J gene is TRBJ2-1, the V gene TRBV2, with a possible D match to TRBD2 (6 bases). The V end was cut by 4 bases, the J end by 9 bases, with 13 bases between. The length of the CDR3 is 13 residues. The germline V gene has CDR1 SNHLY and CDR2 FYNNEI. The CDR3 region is CASSGPGGVEQFF. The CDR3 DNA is TGTGCCAGCAGTGGACCTGGCGGGGTTGAGCAGTTCTTC.

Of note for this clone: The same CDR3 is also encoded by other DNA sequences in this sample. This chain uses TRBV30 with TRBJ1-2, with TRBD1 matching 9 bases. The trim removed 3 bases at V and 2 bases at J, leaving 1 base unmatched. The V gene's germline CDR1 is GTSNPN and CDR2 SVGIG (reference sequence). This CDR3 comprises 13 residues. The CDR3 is CAWSTGGNYGYTF. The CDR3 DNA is TGTGCCTGGAGCACAGGGGGCAACTATGGCTACACCTTC.

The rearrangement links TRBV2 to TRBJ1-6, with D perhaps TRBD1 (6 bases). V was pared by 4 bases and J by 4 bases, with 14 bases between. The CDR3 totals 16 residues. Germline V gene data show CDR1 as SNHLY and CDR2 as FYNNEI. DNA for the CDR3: TGTGCCAGCAGTGGGGGGACAAGTCTTTATAATTCACCCCTCCACTTT. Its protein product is CASSGGTSLYNSPLHF.

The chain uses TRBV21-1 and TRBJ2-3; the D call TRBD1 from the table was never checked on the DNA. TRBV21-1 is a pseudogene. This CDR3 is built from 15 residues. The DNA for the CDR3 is TGTGCCAGCAGCAAAGACCCAGGGAACGTAGATACGCAGTATTTT. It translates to CASSKDPGNVDTQYF.

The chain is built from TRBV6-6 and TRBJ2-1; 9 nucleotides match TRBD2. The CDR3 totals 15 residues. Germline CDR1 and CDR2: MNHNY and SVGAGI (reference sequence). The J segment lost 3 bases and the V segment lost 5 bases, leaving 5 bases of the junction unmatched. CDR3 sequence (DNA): TGTGCCAGCAGTGCGCGGGGGGGCCGCTACAATGAGCAGTTCTTC. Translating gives CASSARGGRYNEQFF.

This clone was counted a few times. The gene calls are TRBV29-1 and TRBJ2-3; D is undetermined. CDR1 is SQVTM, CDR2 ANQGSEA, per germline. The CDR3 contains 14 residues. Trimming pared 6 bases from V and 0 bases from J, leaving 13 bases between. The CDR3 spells CSVAKATSTDTQYF. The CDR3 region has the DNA TGCAGCGTCGCTAAAGCTACTAGCACAGATACGCAGTATTTT.

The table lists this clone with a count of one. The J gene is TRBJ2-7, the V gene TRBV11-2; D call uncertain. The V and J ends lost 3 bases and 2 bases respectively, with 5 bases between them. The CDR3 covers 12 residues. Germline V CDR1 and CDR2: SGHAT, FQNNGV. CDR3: CASSFGPYEQYF. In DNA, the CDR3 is TGTGCCAGCAGCTTTGGGCCCTACGAGCAGTACTTC.

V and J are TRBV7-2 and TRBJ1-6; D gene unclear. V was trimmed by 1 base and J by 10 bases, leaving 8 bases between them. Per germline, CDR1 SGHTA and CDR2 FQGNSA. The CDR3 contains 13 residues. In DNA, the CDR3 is TGTGCCAGCAGCTTAGGGGGTGGGTCACCCCTCCACTTT. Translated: CASSLGGGSPLHF.

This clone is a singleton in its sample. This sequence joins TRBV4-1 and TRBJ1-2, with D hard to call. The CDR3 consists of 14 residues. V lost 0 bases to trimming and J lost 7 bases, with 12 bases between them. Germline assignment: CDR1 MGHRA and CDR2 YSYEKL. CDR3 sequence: CASSQDRRLLGYTF. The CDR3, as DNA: TGCGCCAGCAGCCAAGACCGCCGGCTGCTTGGCTACACCTTC.

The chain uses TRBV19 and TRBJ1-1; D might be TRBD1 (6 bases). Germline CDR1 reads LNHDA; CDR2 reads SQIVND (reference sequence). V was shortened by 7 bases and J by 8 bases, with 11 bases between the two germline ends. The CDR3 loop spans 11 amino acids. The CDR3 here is CASTQDREAFF. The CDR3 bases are TGTGCCAGTACTCAGGACAGAGAAGCTTTCTTT.

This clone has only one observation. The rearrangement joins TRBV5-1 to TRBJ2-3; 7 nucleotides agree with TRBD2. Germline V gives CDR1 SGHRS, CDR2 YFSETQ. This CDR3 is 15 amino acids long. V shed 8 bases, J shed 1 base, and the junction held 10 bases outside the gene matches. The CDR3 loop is CASGLAGVRTDTQYF. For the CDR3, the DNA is TGCGCCAGTGGATTGGCGGGGGTACGCACAGATACGCAGTATTTT.

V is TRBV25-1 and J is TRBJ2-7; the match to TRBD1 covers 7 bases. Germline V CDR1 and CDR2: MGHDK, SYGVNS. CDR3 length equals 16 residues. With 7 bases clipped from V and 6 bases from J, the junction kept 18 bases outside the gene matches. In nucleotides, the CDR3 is TGTGCCAGCAAGACCTGTCTTGGACAGGCTACCTTCGAGCAGTACTTC. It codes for CASKTCLGQATFEQYF.

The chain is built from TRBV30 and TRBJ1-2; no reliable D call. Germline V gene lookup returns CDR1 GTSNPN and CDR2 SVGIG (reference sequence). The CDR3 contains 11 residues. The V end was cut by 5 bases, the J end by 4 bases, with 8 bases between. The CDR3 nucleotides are TGTGCCTGGTCTAGTAGCTATGGCTACACCTTC. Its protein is CAWSSSYGYTF.

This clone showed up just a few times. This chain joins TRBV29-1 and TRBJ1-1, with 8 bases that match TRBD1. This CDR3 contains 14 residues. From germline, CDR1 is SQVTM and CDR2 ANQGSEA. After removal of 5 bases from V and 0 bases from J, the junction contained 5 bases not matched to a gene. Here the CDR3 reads CSVRTGSMNTEAFF. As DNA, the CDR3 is TGCAGCGTTCGGACAGGGTCGATGAACACTGAAGCTTTCTTT.